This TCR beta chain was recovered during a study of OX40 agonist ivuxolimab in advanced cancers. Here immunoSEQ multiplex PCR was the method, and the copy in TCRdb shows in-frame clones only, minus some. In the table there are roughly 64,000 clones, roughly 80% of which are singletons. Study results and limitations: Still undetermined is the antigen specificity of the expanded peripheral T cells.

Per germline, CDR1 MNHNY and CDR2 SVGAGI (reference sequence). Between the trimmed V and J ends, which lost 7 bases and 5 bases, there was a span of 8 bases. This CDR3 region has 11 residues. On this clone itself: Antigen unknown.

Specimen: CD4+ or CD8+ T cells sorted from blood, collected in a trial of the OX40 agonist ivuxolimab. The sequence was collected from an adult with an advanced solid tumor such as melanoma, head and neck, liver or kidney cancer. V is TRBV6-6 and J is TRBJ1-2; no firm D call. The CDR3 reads CASKATYGYTF. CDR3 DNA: TGTGCCAGCAAGGCGACTTATGGCTACACCTTC.